This T cell receptor (beta chain) was found in a study of cytomegalovirus exposure and HLA in healthy donors. Study conclusions and caveats: Several V segments, TRBV6-2 and TRBV6-3 among them, could not be told apart and were dropped. Accounts indicate the classifier identified cytomegalovirus status with strong specificity and sensitivity. In vitro data verified three CMV-associated chains as specific for CMV antigens. It was likely that a cluster of highly shared sequence variants was a sequencing artifact.

This clone showed up just a few times. Its antigen is not identified. Germline and junction disagree at one end, which may indicate a read error. The CDR3 consists of 15 residues. The V gene's germline CDR1 is SEHNR and CDR2 FQNEAQ (reference sequence). It was with 60 Vbeta and 13 Jbeta primers that the PCR ran. The method was immunoSEQ multiplex PCR; TCRdb's version includes in-frame clones alone and lacks a portion of them. The sample lists around 110,000 clones, roughly 79% seen once, with about 3.8% in the top ten. The chain is built from TRBV7-9 and TRBJ1-4; D gene uncertain. Source material: PBMCs. This sequence was found in a woman in her thirties in good health and CMV-seronegative. The DNA of the CDR3 is TGCGCCAGCAGCCAAGATTGGCAGGCAAGGGAAAAACTGTTTTTT. This translates into CASSQDWQAREKLFF.